This TCR beta chain came from a study of cytomegalovirus exposure and HLA in healthy donors. Study information: Earlier work reported approximately 110 million unique TCR beta sequences from 150 million to 200 million T cells.

The CDR3 runs to 15 residues. The germline gives CDR1 SGHNT, CDR2 YENEEA. Unmatched junction bases numbered 15, after V lost 5 bases and J lost 10 bases. In the PCR, 60 Vbeta and 13 Jbeta primers were used. The data were produced by immunoSEQ multiplex PCR, yet TCRdb's version contains in-frame clones alone and is incomplete. The sample holds some 190,000 clones, 78% seen once. What was sequenced was PBMCs. The receptor was derived from a woman between 25 and 40 years old in good health and CMV-seropositive. The genes are TRBV11-3 and TRBJ2-7; 9 bases fit TRBD1. This CDR3 is CASSTGDRGFEEQYF. CDR3 nucleotide sequence: TGTGCCAGCAGCACCGGAGACAGGGGGTTTGAAGAACAGTACTTC.